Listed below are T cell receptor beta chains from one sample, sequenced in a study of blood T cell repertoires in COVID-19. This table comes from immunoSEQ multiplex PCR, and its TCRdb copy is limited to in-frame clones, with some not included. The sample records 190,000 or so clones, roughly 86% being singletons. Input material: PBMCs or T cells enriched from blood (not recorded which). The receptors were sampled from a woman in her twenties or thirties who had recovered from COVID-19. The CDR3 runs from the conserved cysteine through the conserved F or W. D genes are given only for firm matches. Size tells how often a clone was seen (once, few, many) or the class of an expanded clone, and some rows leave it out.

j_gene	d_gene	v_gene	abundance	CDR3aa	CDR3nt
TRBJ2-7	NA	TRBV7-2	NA	CASSHLSGITSSYEQYF	TGTGCCAGCAGCCATCTGAGCGGAATTACTAGCTCCTACGAGCAGTACTTC
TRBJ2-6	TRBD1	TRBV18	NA	CASSQTRTGGLYSGANVLTF	TGTGCCAGCTCTCAAACGCGGACAGGGGGCCTGTATTCTGGGGCCAACGTCCTGACTTTC
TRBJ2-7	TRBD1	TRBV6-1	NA	CASSEVTRGQGLLTEQYF	TGTGCCAGCAGTGAAGTCACGAGGGGACAGGGACTATTGACCGAGCAGTACTTC
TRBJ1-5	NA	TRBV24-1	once	CATSRGGLSNQPQHF	TGTGCCACCAGTCGGGGGGGACTCAGCAATCAGCCCCAGCATTTT
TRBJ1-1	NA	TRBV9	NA	CASSVGSSNTEAFF	TGTGCCAGCAGCGTAGGCAGTAGCAACACTGAAGCTTTCTTT
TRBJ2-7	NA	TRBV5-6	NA	CASSLTGNYEQYF	TGTGCCAGCAGCTTGACGGGGAACTACGAGCAGTACTTC
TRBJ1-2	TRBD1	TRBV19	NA	CASTTGVANYGYTF	TGTGCCAGTACCACAGGGGTGGCAAACTATGGCTACACCTTC
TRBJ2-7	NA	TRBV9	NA	CASSPPGEREQYF	TGTGCCAGCAGCCCACCGGGAGAGCGAGAGCAGTACTTC
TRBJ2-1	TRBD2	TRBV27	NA	CASSSPDSGMGYNEQFF	TGTGCCAGCAGTTCCCCAGATAGCGGGATGGGCTACAATGAGCAGTTCTTC
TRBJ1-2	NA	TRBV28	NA	CASSPPGQGYYGYTF	TGTGCCAGCAGCCCCCCCGGGCAGGGGTACTATGGCTACACCTTC
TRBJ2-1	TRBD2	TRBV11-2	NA	CASSPLAGGRNNEQFF	TGTGCCAGCAGCCCACTAGCGGGAGGGAGAAACAATGAGCAGTTCTTC
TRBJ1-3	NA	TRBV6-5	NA	CASTIGNSGNTIYF	TGTGCCAGCACAATCGGTAACTCTGGAAACACCATATATTTT
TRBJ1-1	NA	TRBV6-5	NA	CASRTTPNTEAFF	TGTGCCAGCAGGACAACGCCGAACACTGAAGCTTTCTTT
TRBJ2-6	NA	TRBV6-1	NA	CASSDQRSSGANVLTF	TGTGCCAGCAGTGACCAGAGGTCCTCTGGGGCCAACGTCCTGACTTTC
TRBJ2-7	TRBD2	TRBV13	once	CASRLGYAGGSSYEQYF	TGTGCCAGCAGGTTAGGGTATGCGGGAGGGAGCTCCTACGAGCAGTACTTC
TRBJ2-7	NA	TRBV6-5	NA	CASSPDNYEQYF	TGTGCCAGCAGTCCCGACAACTACGAGCAGTACTTC
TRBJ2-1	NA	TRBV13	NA	CASSLMAHGGSYNEQFF	TGTGCCAGCAGCCTTATGGCCCACGGGGGCTCCTACAATGAGCAGTTCTTC
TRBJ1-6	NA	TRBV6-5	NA	CASGAASYNSPLHF	TGTGCCAGCGGCGCGGCCTCCTATAATTCACCCCTCCACTTT
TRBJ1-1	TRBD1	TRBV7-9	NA	CASSRTGLEAFF	TGTGCCAGCAGCCGGACAGGGCTCGAAGCTTTCTTT
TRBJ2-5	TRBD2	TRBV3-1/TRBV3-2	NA	CASSRGAGARETQYF	TGTGCCAGCAGCCGTGGGGCGGGAGCTAGGGAGACCCAGTACTTC
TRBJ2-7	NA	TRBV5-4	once	CASSLFGESYEQYF	TGTGCCAGCAGCTTGTTCGGGGAGTCCTACGAGCAGTACTTC
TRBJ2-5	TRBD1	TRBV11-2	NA	CASSLSGQGRETQYF	TGTGCCAGCAGCTTAAGCGGACAGGGACGAGAGACCCAGTACTTC
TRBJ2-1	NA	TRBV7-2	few	CASSLVSSGGSNEQFF	TGTGCCAGCAGCTTAGTGTCGTCGGGCGGGTCAAATGAGCAGTTCTTC
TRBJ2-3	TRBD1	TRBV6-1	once	CASSETGPDTQYF	TGTGCCAGCAGTGAGACAGGGCCAGATACGCAGTATTTT
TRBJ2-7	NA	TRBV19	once	CASNGRNSYEQYF	TGTGCCAGTAATGGGAGGAACTCCTACGAGCAGTACTTC
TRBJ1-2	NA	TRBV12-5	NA	CASGKDSYGYTF	TGTGCTAGTGGTAAGGACAGCTATGGCTACACCTTC
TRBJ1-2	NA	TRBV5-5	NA	CASTGTGPANYGYTF	TGTGCCAGCACCGGAACAGGGCCCGCTAACTATGGCTACACCTTC
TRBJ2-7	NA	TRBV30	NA	CAWNLDTGFNEQYF	TGTGCCTGGAATCTTGACACAGGGTTCAACGAGCAGTACTTC
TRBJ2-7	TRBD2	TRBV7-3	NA	CASSVLAGGAYEQYF	TGTGCCAGCAGCGTCCTAGCGGGAGGTGCCTACGAGCAGTACTTC
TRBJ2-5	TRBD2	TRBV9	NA	CAGSVGGLAGWETQYF	TGTGCCGGCAGCGTAGGTGGACTAGCGGGGTGGGAGACCCAGTACTTC
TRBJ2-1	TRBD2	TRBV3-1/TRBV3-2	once	CASRRTGTSRNEQFF	TGTGCCAGCAGACGCACCGGGACTAGCAGGAATGAGCAGTTCTTC
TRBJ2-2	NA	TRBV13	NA	CASSLQVEGGELFF	TGTGCCAGCAGCTTACAGGTTGAGGGCGGGGAGCTGTTTTTT
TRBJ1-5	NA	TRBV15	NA	CATSRGRDYSNQPQHF	TGTGCCACCAGCAGGGGGAGGGACTATAGCAATCAGCCCCAGCATTTT
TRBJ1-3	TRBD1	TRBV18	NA	CASSQGQGNSGNTIYF	TGTGCCAGCTCACAAGGACAGGGAAACTCTGGAAACACCATATATTTT
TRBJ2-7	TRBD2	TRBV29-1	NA	CSVDLAGVGEQYF	TGCAGCGTTGACCTAGCGGGAGTCGGCGAGCAGTACTTC
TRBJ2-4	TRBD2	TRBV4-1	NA	CASSQRGLAGDIQYF	TGCGCCAGCAGCCAAAGGGGACTAGCGGGAGACATTCAGTACTTC
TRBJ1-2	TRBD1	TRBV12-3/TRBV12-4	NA	CASSSQTGIGYTF	TGTGCCAGCAGCAGCCAGACAGGGATCGGCTACACCTTC
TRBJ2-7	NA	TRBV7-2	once	CASSLGGRSEQYF	TGTGCCAGCAGCTTAGGGGGGCGCTCCGAGCAGTACTTC
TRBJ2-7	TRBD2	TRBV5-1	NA	CASSQYAGGMYEQYF	TGCGCCAGCAGCCAGTACGCGGGAGGAATGTACGAGCAGTACTTC
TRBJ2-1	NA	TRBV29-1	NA	CSVEKRIYNEQFF	TGCAGCGTTGAAAAGCGGATATACAATGAGCAGTTCTTC
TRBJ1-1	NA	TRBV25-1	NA	CASSDRTLNTEAFF	TGTGCCAGCAGTGACCGGACACTGAACACTGAAGCTTTCTTT
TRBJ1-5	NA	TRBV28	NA	CASSSPGSNQPQHF	TGTGCCAGCAGTTCTCCCGGTAGCAATCAGCCCCAGCATTTT
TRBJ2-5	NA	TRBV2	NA	CASVRLKETQYF	TGTGCCAGCGTTCGGTTAAAAGAGACCCAGTACTTC
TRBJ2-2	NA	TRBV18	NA	CASSLRGQSTGELFF	TGTGCCAGCTCACTGCGCGGGCAAAGCACCGGGGAGCTGTTTTTT
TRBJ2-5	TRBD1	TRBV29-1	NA	CSVEQQGARKTQYF	TGCAGCGTTGAACAACAGGGGGCTCGTAAGACCCAGTACTTC
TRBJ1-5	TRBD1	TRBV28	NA	CAIGTGHNQPQHF	TGTGCTATCGGGACAGGCCACAATCAGCCCCAGCATTTT
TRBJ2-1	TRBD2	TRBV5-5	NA	CASSSLAGGRNEQFF	TGTGCCAGCAGCTCACTAGCGGGAGGGAGGAATGAGCAGTTCTTC
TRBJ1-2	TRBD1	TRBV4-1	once	CASSQQRQGPNYGYTF	TGCGCCAGCAGCCAACAGAGACAGGGCCCTAACTATGGCTACACCTTC
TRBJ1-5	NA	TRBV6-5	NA	CASSLQGWRQPQHF	TGTGCCAGCAGCCTACAGGGCTGGCGCCAGCCCCAGCATTTT
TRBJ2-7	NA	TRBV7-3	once	CASSLSGMAGVEQYF	TGTGCCAGCAGCTTAAGCGGTATGGCAGGGGTTGAGCAGTACTTC
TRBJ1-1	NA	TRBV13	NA	CASSLGTTLNTEAFF	TGTGCCAGCAGCTTAGGGACAACACTGAACACTGAAGCTTTCTTT
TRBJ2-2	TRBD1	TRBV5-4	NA	CASSRQGLNTGELFF	TGTGCCAGCAGTCGACAGGGGCTGAACACCGGGGAGCTGTTTTTT
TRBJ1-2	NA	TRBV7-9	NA	CASRVTGGGGYTF	TGTGCCAGCAGGGTGACAGGCGGAGGAGGCTACACCTTC
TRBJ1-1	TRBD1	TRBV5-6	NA	CASAPGQTIGTEAFF	TGTGCCAGCGCACCGGGACAGACAATTGGCACTGAAGCTTTCTTT
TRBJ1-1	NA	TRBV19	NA	CASSMKGDTEAFF	TGTGCCAGTAGTATGAAGGGGGACACTGAAGCTTTCTTT
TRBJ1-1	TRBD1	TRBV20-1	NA	CSASGGQGTEAFF	TGCAGTGCTAGTGGGGGACAGGGCACTGAAGCTTTCTTT
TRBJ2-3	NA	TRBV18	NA	CASQTISTDTQYF	TGTGCCAGTCAGACTATTTCCACAGATACGCAGTATTTT